What follows are 15 T cell receptor beta chains derived from one specimen sequenced in a study of blood T cell repertoires in COVID-19. The method was immunoSEQ multiplex PCR; TCRdb's version includes in-frame clones alone and lacks a portion of them. The sample records approximately 220,000 clones, 85% being singletons. What was sequenced was PBMCs or T cells enriched from blood (not recorded which). The receptors were gathered from a man aged 35-49 years who had recovered from COVID-19.

The chain carries TRBV28 and TRBJ1-6, with a tentative D call TRBD1 (6 bases). Trimming took 3 bases from V and 6 from J, leaving 15 bases between them. This CDR3 spans 16 amino acids. Germline V gene sequence: CDR1 MDHEN, CDR2 SYDVKM. Here the CDR3 DNA reads TGTGCCAGCAGTTTGGTCAGGGGAAAAACTAATTCACCCCTCCACTTT. This translates into CASSLVRGKTNSPLHF. Together with reference TRBV28 and TRBJ1-6, the CDR3 gives the full variable domain: DVKVTQSSRYLVKRTGEKVFLECVQDMDHENMFWYRQDPGLGLRLIYFSYDVKMKEKGDIPEGYSVSREKKERFSLILESASTNQTSMYLCASSLVRGKTNSPLHFGNGTRLTVT.

The chain uses TRBV5-8 and TRBJ2-1; possible D gene TRBD1, 6 bases. CDR3 length: 13 residues. Trimming took off 2 bases at V and 8 bases at J, with 11 bases between the two ends. The V gene's germline CDR1 is SGHTS and CDR2 YDEGEE. In DNA form, the CDR3 reads TGTGCCAGCAGCTTAACAGGGCTGGATGAGCAGTTCTTC. Its translation: CASSLTGLDEQFF.

This rearrangement joins TRBV6-5 to TRBJ1-1; D ambiguous. The CDR3 contains 15 residues. In germline, CDR1 is MNHEY, CDR2 SVGAGI. V lost 7 bases and J lost 4, with 19 bases in between. The CDR3 coding sequence is TGTGCCAGCACCGGCGACTCCGTGGTGGGCACTGAAGCTTTCTTT. Translated: CASTGDSVVGTEAFF.

The chain has TRBV19 and TRBJ1-1; tentative D call: TRBD1 (6 bases). CDR3 length equals 14 residues. The V gene lost 6 bases and the J gene lost 4 bases, with 15 bases spanning the gap. CDR1 is LNHDA and CDR2 is SQIVND in the germline V gene (reference sequence). CDR3 loop: CASSPTGIGTEAFF. CDR3 DNA: TGTGCCAGTAGCCCTACAGGGATCGGCACTGAAGCTTTCTTT.

The gene calls are TRBV2 and TRBJ1-4, with 7 bases lining up with TRBD1. The V gene's germline CDR1 is SNHLY and CDR2 FYNNEI. The V gene end was trimmed by 3 bases and the J gene end by 7 bases; junction bases not matched to a gene: 2. The CDR3 covers 13 residues. The CDR3 protein is CASSDQGVEKLFF. DNA for the CDR3: TGTGCCAGCAGTGACCAGGGGGTTGAAAAACTGTTTTTT.

The chain joins TRBV19 to TRBJ2-6, with 7 bases matching TRBD1. V was pared by 3 bases and J by 0 bases, with 5 bases of the junction left unmatched. This CDR3 comprises 17 residues. Germline assignment: CDR1 LNHDA and CDR2 SQIVND (reference sequence). CDR3: CASSMGRGSSGANVLTF. CDR3 DNA: TGTGCCAGTAGTATGGGCAGGGGGAGCTCTGGGGCCAACGTCCTGACTTTC.

The chain links TRBV18 to TRBJ2-7, with TRBD1 identical over 8 bases. CDR1 and CDR2 (germline): KGHSH, LQKENI. This CDR3 spans 15 amino acids. V lost 0 bases to trimming and J lost 3 bases; unmatched junction nucleotides: 4. CDR3 protein: CASSPPRQGNYEQYF. The CDR3 region has the DNA TGTGCCAGCTCACCACCGCGACAGGGGAACTACGAGCAGTACTTC.

The chain joins TRBV27 to TRBJ1-1, with TRBD1 identical over 8 bases. This CDR3 spans 17 amino acids. With V trimmed by 5 bases and J by 1 base, 12 bases remained unmatched. Germline assignment: CDR1 MNHEY and CDR2 SMNVEV (reference sequence). CDR3 region: CASSQGAVPTGNTEAFF. Here the CDR3 DNA reads TGTGCCAGCAGTCAGGGGGCTGTGCCTACGGGGAACACTGAAGCTTTCTTT.

This chain uses TRBV6-5 with TRBJ1-3, with D possibly being TRBD1 (6 bases). In germline, CDR1 is MNHEY, CDR2 SVGAGI. The V end lost 0 bases, the J end lost 15 bases, and 15 bases lay between the germline ends. The CDR3 runs to 13 residues. DNA of the CDR3: TGTGCCAGCAGTTACTCAGGGGGGGCGGCGGAATATTTT. Amino acid sequence: CASSYSGGAAEYF.

This chain links TRBV6-5 with TRBJ1-1; 7 bases match TRBD1. Germline loops: CDR1 MNHEY, CDR2 SVGAGI. V dropped 0 bases and J dropped 5; count of bases not matched to a gene: 3. The CDR3 consists of 14 residues. This CDR3 reads CASSYSTGFTEAFF. The CDR3, as DNA: TGTGCCAGCAGTTACTCGACAGGGTTTACTGAAGCTTTCTTT.

The chain couples TRBV4-1 to TRBJ2-2; 9 bases fit TRBD1. The germline V gene has CDR1 MGHRA and CDR2 YSYEKL. The CDR3 covers 15 residues. The V gene end was trimmed by 3 bases and the J gene end by 5 bases; junction bases not matched to a gene: 4. CDR3 sequence reads: CASSQDRGRTGELFF. DNA for the CDR3: TGCGCCAGCAGCCAGGACAGGGGTCGTACCGGGGAGCTGTTTTTT.

The chain has TRBV7-6 and TRBJ2-3, with D unclear. The ends were cut back, 2 bases at V and 0 bases at J, with 6 bases in the middle. Germline lookup yields CDR1 SGHVS and CDR2 FNYEAQ. The CDR3 contains 14 residues. For the CDR3, the DNA is TGTGCCAGCAGCTTACTTAGTAGCACAGATACGCAGTATTTT. Protein product: CASSLLSSTDTQYF.

The chain is built from TRBV11-3 and TRBJ2-5; D is uncertain. Trimming took 3 bases from V and 5 from J, leaving 7 bases between them. The V gene's germline CDR1 is SGHNT and CDR2 YENEEA. This CDR3 has 12 amino acids. CDR3 amino acids: CASSFYAETQYF. The CDR3 DNA reads TGTGCCAGCAGCTTCTATGCGGAGACCCAGTACTTC.

This clone occurred many times. The chain links TRBV7-9 to TRBJ2-7; the match to TRBD1 covers 8 bases. Germline values: CDR1 SEHNR, CDR2 FQNEAQ (reference sequence). J gave up 6 bases and V 5 bases, and 9 bases lay outside the gene matches. The CDR3 covers 14 residues. This chain's CDR3 is CASSGRGLGSEQYF. DNA for the CDR3: TGTGCCAGCAGCGGCAGGGGGCTTGGATCCGAGCAGTACTTC.

This chain links TRBV7-2 with TRBJ2-3; 7 bases match TRBD2. The CDR3 has 14 amino acids. Germline assignment: CDR1 SGHTA and CDR2 FQGNSA. Losses at the gene ends were 6 bases for V and 0 bases for J; bases not matched to a gene: 3. CDR3 coding DNA: TGTGCCAGCAGGACTAGCTGGAGCACAGATACGCAGTATTTT. It yields the protein CASRTSWSTDTQYF.